The next 19 T cell receptor beta chains were all read from a single sample in a study of blood T cell repertoires in COVID-19. Repertoires were generated with immunoSEQ multiplex PCR, while TCRdb's copy carries only in-frame clones and drops some. The sample consists of about 270,000 clones, around 93% of them appearing once. Sequencing was performed on PBMCs or T cells enriched from blood (not recorded which). The origin of the receptors is a man aged 35 to 55 who had been exposed to COVID-19.

The rearrangement joins TRBV16 to TRBJ1-1, with TRBD1 identical over 7 bases. Germline V CDR1 and CDR2: KGHSY, FQNENV. The J segment lost 6 bases and the V segment lost 2 bases, leaving 9 bases of the junction unmatched. The CDR3 runs 15 residues. The chain's CDR3 is CASSQPDRDYPEAFF. CDR3 DNA: TGTGCCAGCAGCCAACCCGACAGGGATTATCCTGAAGCTTTCTTT.

In regard to this clone: Other nucleotide sequences in the sample specify the same CDR3. The rearrangement links TRBV19 to TRBJ2-7; perhaps TRBD1 as D (6 bases). In germline, CDR1 is LNHDA, CDR2 SQIVND (reference sequence). V was trimmed by 5 bases and J by 0 bases, leaving 11 bases between them. The CDR3 runs to 14 residues. CDR3 DNA sequence: TGTGCCAGTAGTCGCAGGGGCGACTCCTACGAGCAGTACTTC. This codes for CASSRRGDSYEQYF.

The rearrangement uses TRBV5-1 and TRBJ2-7; a weak D match, TRBD2 (6 bases). There are 13 residues in the CDR3. CDR1 is SGHRS and CDR2 is YFSETQ in the germline V gene. Trimming left V 5 bases short and J 5 bases short, with 14 bases between. For the CDR3, the DNA is TGCGCCAGCAGACCTACGGGGGTCCACGAGCAGTACTTC. Amino acid sequence: CASRPTGVHEQYF.

The V call is TRBV7-6, the J call TRBJ2-1; 13 bases agree with TRBD2. CDR3 length: 15 amino acids. V shed 5 bases, J shed 9 bases, and the junction held 7 bases outside the gene matches. CDR1 and CDR2 from the germline V gene are SGHVS and FNYEAQ. This CDR3 reads CASSPGTSGNGEQFF. CDR3 bases: TGTGCCAGCAGCCCAGGGACTAGCGGGAATGGTGAGCAGTTCTTC. The full variable domain, with the rest looked up from reference TRBV7-6 and TRBJ2-1, is GAGVSQSPRYKVTKRGQDVALRCDPISGHVSLYWYRQALGQGPEFLTYFNYEAQQDKSGLPNDRFSAERPEGSISTLTIQRTEQRDSAMYRCASSPGTSGNGEQFFGPGTRLTVL.

The CDR3 region is CASSQDPQRDTGELFF. DNA of the CDR3: TGCGCCAGCAGCCAAGATCCCCAGCGGGACACCGGGGAGCTGTTTTTT. The J gene is TRBJ2-2, the V gene TRBV4-3; maybe TRBD2 (6 bases). V lost 0 bases and J lost 3, with 11 bases in between. Germline V gene sequence: CDR1 LGHNA, CDR2 YSLEER. This CDR3 comprises 16 residues.

The chain recombines TRBV13 with TRBJ2-5; D uncertain. CDR3 length: 14 amino acids. V dropped 5 bases and J dropped 2 bases, with 12 bases sitting between them. Per germline, CDR1 PRHDT and CDR2 FYEKMQ (reference sequence). The CDR3 spells CASSPRDFQETQYF. For the CDR3, the DNA is TGTGCCAGCAGCCCACGCGACTTTCAAGAGACCCAGTACTTC.

The sample holds a few counts of this clone. The gene calls are TRBV7-8 and TRBJ2-7; TRBD1 matches 7 bases. Trimming cost V 2 bases and J 3 bases; bases outside gene matches: 4. Germline V lookup: CDR1 SGHVS, CDR2 FQNEAQ. The CDR3 is 14 amino acids. The CDR3: CASSLRDRFYEQYF. DNA of the CDR3: TGTGCCAGCAGCTTACGGGACAGATTCTACGAGCAGTACTTC.

The chain has TRBV6-5 and TRBJ1-2, with D possibly matching TRBD1 (6 bases). The V gene lost 0 bases and the J gene lost 4 bases, with 9 bases spanning the gap. Germline V CDR1 and CDR2: MNHEY, SVGAGI. The CDR3 consists of 14 residues. The CDR3 DNA reads TGTGCCAGCAGTTACTCTGGACAGAGCTATGGCTACACCTTC. Translated: CASSYSGQSYGYTF.

This chain connects TRBV21-1 to TRBJ1-5; the tabulated D call, TRBD1, remains unverified against the DNA. TRBV21-1 represents a pseudogene. This CDR3 comprises 18 residues. The CDR3 DNA reads TGTGCCAGCAGCAAAGCGTATACAGGGGGCGGTCGGCAGGAGCCCCAGCATTTT. Its translation is CASSKAYTGGGRQEPQHF.

The J gene is TRBJ2-3, the V gene TRBV7-9; 10 bases are a match to TRBD2. This CDR3 is built from 15 residues. V gave up 6 bases and J gave up 5 bases; unmatched junction bases: 8. Germline CDR1 is SEHNR and CDR2 is FQNEAQ (reference sequence). CDR3 nucleotide sequence: TGTGCCAGCAGACCCCCGGGACTAGCGAAAGATACGCAGTATTTT. Its translation: CASRPPGLAKDTQYF.

The chain is built from TRBV5-6 and TRBJ1-5, with D possibly being TRBD1 (6 bases). The CDR3 has 16 amino acids. Trimming cost V 3 bases and J 2 bases, with 15 bases left between them. The germline gives CDR1 SGHDT, CDR2 YYEEEE. The CDR3 is CASSSLQGMGNQPQHF. The CDR3 nucleotides are TGTGCCAGCAGCTCCCTACAGGGTATGGGCAATCAGCCCCAGCATTTT.

The chain combines TRBV7-9 with TRBJ2-7, with 9 bases identical to TRBD1. CDR3 length equals 15 residues. V trimming: 5 bases; J trimming: 4 bases; junction bases outside the gene matches: 9. Germline V CDR1 and CDR2: SEHNR, FQNEAQ (reference sequence). The CDR3 sequence: CASSPRWTGDYEQYF. The CDR3 region has the DNA TGTGCCAGCAGCCCCAGGTGGACAGGGGATTACGAGCAGTACTTC.

The chain combines TRBV30 with TRBJ2-7, with 8 bases aligning to TRBD1. The CDR3 covers 14 residues. V was pared by 2 bases and J by 6 bases, with 9 bases of the junction left unmatched. Per the germline V gene, CDR1 is GTSNPN and CDR2 is SVGIG (reference sequence). CDR3 in DNA: TGTGCCTGGAGTATAAACCATGGGACAGGCGAGCAGTACTTC. It specifies CAWSINHGTGEQYF.

V usage is TRBV29-1 and J usage is TRBJ2-7; 7 bases fit TRBD1. This CDR3 contains 12 residues. J was trimmed by 3 bases and V by 4 bases; bases with no gene match: 3. Germline CDR1 reads SQVTM; CDR2 reads ANQGSEA. The CDR3 sequence is CSVGGGGYEQYF. The CDR3 DNA reads TGCAGCGTTGGAGGGGGCGGCTACGAGCAGTACTTC.

The chain recombines TRBV9 with TRBJ2-7; 11 bases align to TRBD2. The germline gives CDR1 SGDLS, CDR2 YYNGEE. J lost 7 bases, V lost 2 bases, and 8 bases had no gene match. The CDR3 has 15 amino acids. CDR3 amino acids: CASSVSGRALGEQYF. DNA of the CDR3: TGTGCCAGCAGCGTTAGCGGGAGGGCCTTGGGGGAGCAGTACTTC.

This sequence joins TRBV28 and TRBJ2-1; D may be TRBD2 (6 bases). This CDR3 has 15 residues. Germline CDR1 reads MDHEN; CDR2 reads SYDVKM. The ends were cut back, 3 bases at V and 5 bases at J, with 14 bases in the middle. DNA for the CDR3: TGTGCCAGCAGTTTCGGAGGGGTCCTTAACAATGAGCAGTTCTTC. This codes for CASSFGGVLNNEQFF.

This clone has only one observation. The chain combines TRBV5-1 with TRBJ2-5; 11 bases align to TRBD2. The CDR3 is 16 residues long. Germline CDR1 is SGHRS and CDR2 is YFSETQ. The V gene end was trimmed by 2 bases and the J gene end by 2 bases; junction bases not matched to a gene: 5. Written as DNA, the CDR3 is TGCGCCAGCAGCTTAACGGGACTAGCGGTTCAAGAGACCCAGTACTTC. As protein: CASSLTGLAVQETQYF.

The chain's CDR3 is CASSYLAGVIQDTQYF. The CDR3 DNA sequence: TGTGCCAGCAGCTATCTAGCGGGAGTCATTCAGGATACGCAGTATTTT. The chain uses TRBV11-3 and TRBJ2-3, with TRBD2 identical over 10 bases. CDR1 SGHNT and CDR2 YENEEA come from the germline V gene. The CDR3 is 16 amino acids. The trim removed 4 bases at V and 6 bases at J, leaving 10 bases unmatched.

The chain has TRBV2 and TRBJ2-7; 10 bases line up with TRBD2. The CDR3 has 13 residues. J lost 5 bases, V lost 7 bases, and 5 bases had no gene match. The germline V gene encodes CDR1 SNHLY and CDR2 FYNNEI. The DNA of the CDR3 is TGTGCCAGCACTAGCGGGAGCGGAAACGAGCAGTACTTC. This codes for CASTSGSGNEQYF. The variable domain in full, with the rest retrieved from reference TRBV2 and TRBJ2-7, is EPEVTQTPSHQVTQMGQEVILRCVPISNHLYFYWYRQILGQKVEFLVSFYNNEISEKSEIFDDQFSVERPDGSNFTLKIRSTKLEDSAMYFCASTSGSGNEQYFGPGTRLTVT.